This T cell receptor beta chain is drawn from a study of T cell responses to AZD1222 COVID-19 vaccine. General study findings and limits: Two doses of AZD1222 preceded a rise in Spike-specific TCR breadth and depth. Nearly half of the spike-specific TCRs reportedly recognize variant regions that carry no mutations. Only a handful of AZD1222 recipients, about six in all, had baseline seropositivity.

The method was immunoSEQ multiplex PCR; TCRdb's version includes in-frame clones alone and lacks a portion of them. The sample consists of more than 90,000 clones, around 87% of them appearing once. A note on this clone: Its cognate antigen is unknown.

This CDR3 has 14 residues. V lost 4 bases to trimming and J lost 0 bases, with 10 bases between them. CDR1 is MNHEY, CDR2 SVGEGT, per germline. This receptor was obtained from an adult who received the AZD1222 COVID-19 vaccine. The sequencing here drew on peripheral blood, taken 28 days after the second AZD1222 dose. The chain carries TRBV6-2 or TRBV6-3 and TRBJ2-7; D gene ambiguous. The DNA for the CDR3 is TGTGCCAGCAGTTCCCGGACGCTCTCCTACGAGCAGTACTTC. Amino acids: CASSSRTLSYEQYF.